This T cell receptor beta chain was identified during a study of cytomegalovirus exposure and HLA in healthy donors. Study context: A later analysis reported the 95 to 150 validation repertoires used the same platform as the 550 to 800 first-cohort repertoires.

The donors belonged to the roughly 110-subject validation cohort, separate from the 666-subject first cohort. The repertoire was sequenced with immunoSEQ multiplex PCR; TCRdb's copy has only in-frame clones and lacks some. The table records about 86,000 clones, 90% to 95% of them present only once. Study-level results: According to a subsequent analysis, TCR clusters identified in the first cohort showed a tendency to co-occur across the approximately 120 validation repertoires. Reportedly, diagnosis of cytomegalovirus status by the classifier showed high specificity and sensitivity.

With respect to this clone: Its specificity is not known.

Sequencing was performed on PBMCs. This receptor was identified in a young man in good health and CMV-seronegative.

The CDR3 DNA sequence: TGTGCCAGCAGCTCCTTGCCTGGGCCTACCTACGAGCAGTACTTC. This sequence encodes CASSSLPGPTYEQYF. The chain joins TRBV5-4 to TRBJ2-7, with unresolved D. The CDR3 is made up of 15 amino acids. Trimming stripped 3 bases from V and 2 bases from J, with 15 bases between. In germline, CDR1 is SGHNT, CDR2 YYREEE (reference sequence).